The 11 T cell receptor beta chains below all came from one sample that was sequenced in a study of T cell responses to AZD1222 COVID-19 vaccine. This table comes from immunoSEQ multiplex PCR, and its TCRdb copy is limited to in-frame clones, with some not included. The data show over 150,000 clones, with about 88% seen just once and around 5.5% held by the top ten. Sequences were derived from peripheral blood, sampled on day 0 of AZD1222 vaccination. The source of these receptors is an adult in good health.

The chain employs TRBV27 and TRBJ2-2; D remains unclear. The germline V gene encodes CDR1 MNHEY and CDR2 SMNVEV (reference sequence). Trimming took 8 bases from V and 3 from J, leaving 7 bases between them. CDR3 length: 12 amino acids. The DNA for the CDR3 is TGTGCCAGCCGCCCCTACACCGGGGAGCTGTTTTTT. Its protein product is CASRPYTGELFF.

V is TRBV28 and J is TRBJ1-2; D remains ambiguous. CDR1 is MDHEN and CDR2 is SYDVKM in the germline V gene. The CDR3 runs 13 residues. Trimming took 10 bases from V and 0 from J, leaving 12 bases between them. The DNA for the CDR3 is TGTGCCACCTATGGGAGTCCTAACTATGGCTACACCTTC. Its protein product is CATYGSPNYGYTF.

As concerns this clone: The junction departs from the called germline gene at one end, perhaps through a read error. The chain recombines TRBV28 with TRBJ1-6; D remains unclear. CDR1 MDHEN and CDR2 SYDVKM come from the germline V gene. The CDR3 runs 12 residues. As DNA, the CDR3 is TGTGCCAGCAGTCTAACCCATTCCCCCCTCCACTTT. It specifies CASSLTHSPLHF.

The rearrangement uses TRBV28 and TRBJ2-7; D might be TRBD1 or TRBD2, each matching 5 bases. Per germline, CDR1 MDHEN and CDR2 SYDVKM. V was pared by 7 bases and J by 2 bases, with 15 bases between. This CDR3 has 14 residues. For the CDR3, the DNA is TGTGCCAGCACGAAGCCCCGGGACGCCTACGAGCAGTACTTC. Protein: CASTKPRDAYEQYF.

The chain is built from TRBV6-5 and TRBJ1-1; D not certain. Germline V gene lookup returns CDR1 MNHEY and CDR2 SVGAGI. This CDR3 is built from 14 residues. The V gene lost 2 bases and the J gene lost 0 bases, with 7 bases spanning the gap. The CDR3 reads CASSYGPVNTEAFF. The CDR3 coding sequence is TGTGCCAGCAGTTACGGTCCGGTGAACACTGAAGCTTTCTTT.

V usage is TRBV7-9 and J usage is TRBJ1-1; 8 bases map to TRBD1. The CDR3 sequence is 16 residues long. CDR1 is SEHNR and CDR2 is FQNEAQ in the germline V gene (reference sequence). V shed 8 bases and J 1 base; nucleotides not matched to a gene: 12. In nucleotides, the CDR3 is TGTGCCAGCGGCCTTCGCAGGGGGCTCGGGAACACTGAAGCTTTCTTT. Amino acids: CASGLRRGLGNTEAFF.

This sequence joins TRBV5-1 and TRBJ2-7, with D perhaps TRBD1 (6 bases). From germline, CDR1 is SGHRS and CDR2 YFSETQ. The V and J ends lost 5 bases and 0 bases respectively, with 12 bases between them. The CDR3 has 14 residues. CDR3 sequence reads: CASRGALYSYEQYF. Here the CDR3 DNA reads TGCGCCAGCAGGGGGGCCCTGTACTCCTACGAGCAGTACTTC.

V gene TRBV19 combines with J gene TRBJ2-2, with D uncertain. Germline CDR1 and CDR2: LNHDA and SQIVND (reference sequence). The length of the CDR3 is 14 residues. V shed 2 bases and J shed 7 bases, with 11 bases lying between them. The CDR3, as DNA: TGTGCCAGTAGTATATTTTCGGCTAGCGGGGAGCTGTTTTTT. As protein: CASSIFSASGELFF.

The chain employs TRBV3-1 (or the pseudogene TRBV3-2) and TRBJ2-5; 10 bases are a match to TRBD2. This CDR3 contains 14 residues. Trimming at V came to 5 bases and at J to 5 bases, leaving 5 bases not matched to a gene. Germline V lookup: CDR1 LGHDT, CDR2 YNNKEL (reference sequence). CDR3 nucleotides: TGTGCCAGCAGCTTTAGCGGGAGGTTTGAGACCCAGTACTTC. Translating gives CASSFSGRFETQYF.

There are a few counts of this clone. The CDR3, as DNA: TGCGCCAGCAGCCAAGATGGTGGCTCCTACGAGCAGTACTTC. Its protein product is CASSQDGGSYEQYF. The chain joins TRBV4-3 to TRBJ2-7; D ambiguous. This CDR3 has 14 amino acids. Trimming cost V 0 bases and J 0 bases, with 6 bases left between them. Germline V gene lookup returns CDR1 LGHNA and CDR2 YSLEER.

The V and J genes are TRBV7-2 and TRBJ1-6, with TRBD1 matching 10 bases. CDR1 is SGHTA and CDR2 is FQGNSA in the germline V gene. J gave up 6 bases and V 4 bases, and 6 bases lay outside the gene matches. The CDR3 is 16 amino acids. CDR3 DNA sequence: TGTGCCAGCAGCTCCAGACAGGGGGCAACTAATTCACCCCTCCACTTT. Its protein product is CASSSRQGATNSPLHF.